One and the same sample provided the 28 T cell receptor beta chains below, sequenced in a study of shared clonotypes between healthy human individuals. Clones were read by immunoSEQ multiplex PCR, and TCRdb kept only the in-frame ones, dropping some. Of about 1.1 million clones detected, 70% to 80% appear once; the ten largest clones hold 0.6% to 0.7%. Input material: memory CD4+ T cells from PBMCs. This sample's subset: CD45RA-negative fraction. Receptors originate from a young man in good health. Some clones in this sample may be carry-over from other donors' samples.

Remarks on this clone: One junction end disagrees with the germline gene, perhaps due to a read error. In the same sample, other DNA sequences code for this CDR3. V is TRBV9 and J is TRBJ2-2; 9 bases match TRBD2. The germline V gene has CDR1 SGDLS and CDR2 YYNGEE. The CDR3 totals 16 residues. In DNA form, the CDR3 reads TGTGCCAGCAGCGCCCGTAGCGGGGGCAACACCGGGGAACTGTTTTTT. It is translated as CASSARSGGNTGELFF. The variable domain in full, with the rest retrieved from reference TRBV9 and TRBJ2-2, is DSGVTQTPKHLITATGQRVTLRCSPRSGDLSVYWYQQSLDQGLQFLIQYYNGEERAKGNILERFSAQQFPDLHSELNLSSLELGDSALYFCASSARSGGNTGELFFGEGSRLTVL.

In this sample, this clone turned up once. The V gene is TRBV13, the J gene TRBJ2-3; D ambiguous. Germline CDR1 is PRHDT and CDR2 is FYEKMQ (reference sequence). V was shortened by 5 bases and J by 0 bases, with 18 bases between the two germline ends. There are 17 residues in the CDR3. The CDR3 loop reads CASSPPRAMGSTDTQYF. CDR3 DNA: TGTGCCAGCAGCCCACCCCGGGCGATGGGGAGCACAGATACGCAGTATTTT.

The rearrangement joins TRBV2 to TRBJ2-2; 10 nucleotides agree with TRBD2. J lost 6 bases, V lost 6 bases, and 1 base had no gene match. The CDR3 consists of 13 residues. Germline lookup yields CDR1 SNHLY and CDR2 FYNNEI. CDR3 in DNA: TGTGCCAGCAGGCTAGCGGGAGCCGGGGAGCTGTTTTTT. Translated, it gives CASRLAGAGELFF. Combining the CDR3 with reference TRBV2 and TRBJ2-2 gives the whole variable domain EPEVTQTPSHQVTQMGQEVILRCVPISNHLYFYWYRQILGQKVEFLVSFYNNEISEKSEIFDDQFSVERPDGSNFTLKIRSTKLEDSAMYFCASRLAGAGELFFGEGSRLTVL.

This CDR3 reads CASSPASLETQYF. The CDR3, as DNA: TGTGCCAGCAGCCCCGCTAGCCTAGAGACCCAGTACTTC. The chain joins TRBV28 to TRBJ2-5; TRBD2 is a possible D gene (5 bases). Germline CDR1 reads MDHEN; CDR2 reads SYDVKM. Trimming removed 6 bases from V and 4 bases from J, with 12 bases in between. The CDR3 has 13 amino acids.

Comments on this clone: This may come from a read error, since a much larger clone is one base off. V gene TRBV7-8 combines with J gene TRBJ2-6; D is unresolved. V lost 5 bases to trimming and J lost 2 bases, with 7 bases between them. The CDR3 runs 14 residues. Germline CDR1 reads SGHVS; CDR2 reads FQNEAQ. The CDR3 DNA follows: TGTGCCAGCAGCGCTTCGACTGGGGCCAACGTCCTGACTTTC. Amino acids: CASSASTGANVLTF.

The chain uses TRBV11-1 and TRBJ2-7; the D call may be TRBD1 or TRBD2 (5 bases each). Trimming stripped 5 bases from V and 2 bases from J, with 16 bases between. The length of the CDR3 is 15 residues. Looked up from germline, CDR1 is SGHAT and CDR2 is FQDESV (reference sequence). The CDR3 reads CASSQGPRGTYEQYF. The CDR3 DNA reads TGTGCCAGCAGCCAGGGACCCCGAGGGACCTACGAGCAGTACTTC.

This clone was seen a few times. CDR3 region: CASSEFFGRGKDYGYTF. The CDR3 coding sequence is TGCGCCAGCAGTGAATTTTTTGGGAGGGGGAAGGACTATGGCTACACCTTC. This sequence joins TRBV10-2 and TRBJ1-2; possibly TRBD1 for D (6 bases). CDR1 WSHSY and CDR2 SAAADI come from the germline V gene. V lost 3 bases to trimming and J lost 3 bases, with 20 bases between them. CDR3 length equals 17 residues.

The rearrangement joins TRBV27 to TRBJ2-5; 10 bases line up with TRBD1. The CDR3 length is 15 residues. V lost 2 bases to trimming and J lost 4 bases; unmatched junction nucleotides: 4. Germline V CDR1 and CDR2: MNHEY, SMNVEV (reference sequence). The CDR3 bases are TGTGCCAGCAGTTTAAGGGACAGGGGTCGAGAGACCCAGTACTTC. This sequence encodes CASSLRDRGRETQYF.

V is TRBV28 and J is TRBJ2-3, with 7 positions matching TRBD2. With V trimmed by 2 bases and J by 6 bases, 14 bases remained unmatched. The CDR3 has 17 amino acids. Germline CDR1 MDHEN, CDR2 SYDVKM. The CDR3 here is CASSLPSVTGGRDTQYF. CDR3 nucleotide sequence: TGTGCCAGCAGTTTACCCTCGGTAACGGGAGGCCGGGATACGCAGTATTTT.

This clone was picked up many times. The chain is built from TRBV9 and TRBJ2-3; 7 nucleotides match TRBD2. With V trimmed by 3 bases and J by 2 bases, 15 bases remained unmatched. CDR3 length equals 18 residues. Germline V lookup: CDR1 SGDLS, CDR2 YYNGEE. This CDR3 is CASSARRSLAEFTDTQYF. DNA for the CDR3: TGTGCCAGCAGCGCGCGGAGGAGTCTAGCGGAGTTCACAGATACGCAGTATTTT. The full variable domain, its missing parts supplied by reference TRBV9 and TRBJ2-3, is DSGVTQTPKHLITATGQRVTLRCSPRSGDLSVYWYQQSLDQGLQFLIQYYNGEERAKGNILERFSAQQFPDLHSELNLSSLELGDSALYFCASSARRSLAEFTDTQYFGPGTRLTVL.

The rearrangement joins TRBV5-4 to TRBJ1-2; no clear D. Trimming left V 4 bases short and J 8 bases short, with 18 bases between. Germline loops: CDR1 SGHNT, CDR2 YYREEE (reference sequence). This CDR3 is built from 14 residues. The CDR3: CASSPVSDRVGYTF. The CDR3 DNA is TGTGCCAGCAGCCCGGTGAGCGATCGGGTCGGCTACACCTTC.

This clone was seen repeatedly, ten times or more. V and J are TRBV18 and TRBJ2-3; D uncertain. This CDR3 has 18 amino acids. Germline V lookup: CDR1 KGHSH, CDR2 LQKENI. V was clipped by 3 bases and J by 0 bases, with 19 bases between them. In DNA form, the CDR3 reads TGTGCCAGCTCACCCACAGCCTGGCCCGACTCTAGCACAGATACGCAGTATTTT. This gives the protein CASSPTAWPDSSTDTQYF.

CDR3 DNA sequence: TGTGCCTGGAGTGTAGGGCTATCGGCGGGGGAGCTGTTTTTT. Translated: CAWSVGLSAGELFF. The genes are TRBV30 and TRBJ2-2; D call uncertain. The CDR3 loop spans 14 amino acids. Trimming took off 0 bases at V and 8 bases at J, with 13 bases between the two ends. Germline CDR1 GTSNPN, CDR2 SVGIG (reference sequence).

The chain combines TRBV10-1 with TRBJ2-2, with D maybe TRBD2 (6 bases). This CDR3 comprises 15 residues. Germline lookup yields CDR1 WNHNN and CDR2 SYGVQD (reference sequence). V was cut by 6 bases and J by 1 base, with 12 bases left in between. The CDR3 sequence is CASSPGTWNTGELFF. CDR3 nucleotide sequence: TGCGCCAGCAGCCCCGGGACTTGGAACACCGGGGAGCTGTTTTTT.

Points on this clone: Within the sample, other DNA sequences also encode this same CDR3. V gene TRBV5-1 combines with J gene TRBJ2-1; D unresolved. The ends were cut back, 0 bases at V and 2 bases at J, with 6 bases in the middle. From germline, CDR1 is SGHRS and CDR2 YFSETQ. CDR3 length equals 14 residues. This chain's CDR3 is CASSLEGTYNEQFF. The CDR3 DNA is TGCGCCAGCAGCTTGGAGGGTACCTACAATGAGCAGTTCTTC.

The chain links TRBV5-4 to TRBJ1-1; D may be TRBD1 (6 bases). The length of the CDR3 is 15 residues. Looked up from germline, CDR1 is SGHNT and CDR2 is YYREEE (reference sequence). Trimming pared 4 bases from V and 2 bases from J, leaving 15 bases between. The CDR3 nucleotides read TGTGCCAGCAGCCCAAATCTACAGGGAAACACTGAAGCTTTCTTT. Amino acid sequence: CASSPNLQGNTEAFF.

This chain joins TRBV28 and TRBJ2-1, with TRBD2 matching over 15 bases. V trimming: 6 bases; J trimming: 8 bases; junction bases outside the gene matches: 8. CDR3 size: 16 residues. In germline, CDR1 is MDHEN, CDR2 SYDVKM. The CDR3 here is CASSPTGTSGRYEQFF. CDR3 bases: TGTGCCAGCAGCCCCACCGGGACTAGCGGGAGGTATGAGCAGTTCTTC.

DNA of the CDR3: TGCGCCAGCAGAGTGGGCATGCCCACAGATACGCAGTATTTT. Amino acid sequence: CASRVGMPTDTQYF. This sequence joins TRBV5-1 and TRBJ2-3; D is unclear. Deletions cut 5 bases from V and 2 bases from J, with 12 bases between. From germline, CDR1 is SGHRS and CDR2 YFSETQ. This CDR3 is built from 14 residues.

This chain uses TRBV29-1 with TRBJ2-1; possible D gene TRBD1, 5 bases. The CDR3 is 14 amino acids. Germline CDR1 is SQVTM and CDR2 is ANQGSEA. V lost 7 bases and J 7 bases, leaving 20 bases between the germline ends. The CDR3 loop is CSGARQGIGNEQFF. CDR3 coding DNA: TGCAGCGGGGCCCGGCAGGGAATAGGGAATGAGCAGTTCTTC.

The rearrangement links TRBV4-2 to TRBJ1-4; 7 bases are shared with TRBD1. The CDR3 is made up of 19 amino acids. The V gene's germline CDR1 is LGHNA and CDR2 YNFKEQ. J lost 1 base, V lost 0 bases, and 11 bases had no gene match. The CDR3 loop reads CASSQEGSGGLGTNEKLFF. The CDR3 DNA follows: TGTGCCAGCAGCCAAGAAGGGTCAGGGGGGTTAGGAACTAATGAAAAACTGTTTTTT.

V gene TRBV28 combines with J gene TRBJ1-2; D not resolved. This CDR3 contains 14 residues. Trimming pared 3 bases from V and 8 bases from J, leaving 16 bases between. Germline-derived CDR1 and CDR2 are MDHEN and SYDVKM. The CDR3 reads CASSFGVPLRGYTF. The DNA for the CDR3 is TGTGCCAGCAGTTTCGGGGTTCCTTTAAGGGGCTACACCTTC.

Of note for this clone: In the same sample, other DNA sequences code for this CDR3. The chain uses TRBV9 and TRBJ2-5, with 10 bases lining up with TRBD2. Germline-derived CDR1 and CDR2 are SGDLS and YYNGEE. J gave up 4 bases and V 0 bases, and 3 bases lay outside the gene matches. The CDR3 runs 15 residues. The CDR3: CASSVGLAGVETQYF. As DNA, the CDR3 is TGTGCCAGCAGCGTAGGCCTAGCGGGAGTAGAGACCCAGTACTTC.

The chain recombines TRBV28 with TRBJ2-1; 11 positions match TRBD1. This CDR3 comprises 16 residues. Looked up from germline, CDR1 is MDHEN and CDR2 is SYDVKM. Trimming at V came to 1 base and at J to 10 bases, leaving 9 bases not matched to a gene. The CDR3: CASSLYWTGGRGEQFF. The CDR3 nucleotides read TGTGCCAGCAGTTTATACTGGACAGGGGGCAGGGGGGAGCAGTTCTTC. The complete variable domain, with remaining parts taken from reference TRBV28 and TRBJ2-1, reads DVKVTQSSRYLVKRTGEKVFLECVQDMDHENMFWYRQDPGLGLRLIYFSYDVKMKEKGDIPEGYSVSREKKERFSLILESASTNQTSMYLCASSLYWTGGRGEQFFGPGTRLTVL.

V usage is TRBV28 and J usage is TRBJ1-1; D gene unclear. This CDR3 contains 15 residues. The germline V gene encodes CDR1 MDHEN and CDR2 SYDVKM. Trimming shortened V by 5 bases and J by 1 base, and 14 bases separated the two germline ends. The DNA for the CDR3 is TGTGCCAGCAGTCCCCGAGGGCAGAGGAACACTGAAGCTTTCTTT. As protein: CASSPRGQRNTEAFF.

The V gene is TRBV30, the J gene TRBJ1-4; 7 bases agree with TRBD1. Germline V gene lookup returns CDR1 GTSNPN and CDR2 SVGIG (reference sequence). Trimming cost V 0 bases and J 8 bases; bases outside gene matches: 6. The CDR3 spans 14 residues. CDR3 region: CAWSVQGGTEKLFF. The CDR3 nucleotides are TGTGCCTGGAGTGTACAAGGGGGCACAGAAAAACTGTTTTTT.

This clone was counted only a few times. The chain links TRBV6-1 to TRBJ1-2; no firm D call. The CDR3 contains 14 residues. V lost 4 bases, J lost 1 base, and 10 bases lay in between. Germline loops: CDR1 MNHNS, CDR2 SASEGT. In DNA form, the CDR3 reads TGTGCCAGCAGTGGTGGAGGGTATAACTATGGCTACACCTTC. Amino acid sequence: CASSGGGYNYGYTF.

The chain joins TRBV7-2 to TRBJ1-1; 7 bases align to TRBD1. Germline CDR1 reads SGHTA; CDR2 reads FQGNSA. The ends lost 1 base at V and 1 base at J; junction bases unmatched: 3. The CDR3 length is 15 residues. The CDR3 sequence is CASSLVAGGNTEAFF. CDR3 coding DNA: TGTGCCAGCAGCTTAGTGGCAGGGGGGAACACTGAAGCTTTCTTT.

The V and J genes are TRBV2 and TRBJ2-3; 11 bases align to TRBD2. Unmatched junction bases numbered 9, after V lost 6 bases and J lost 1 base. This CDR3 region has 17 residues. Germline V gene sequence: CDR1 SNHLY, CDR2 FYNNEI. The CDR3 coding sequence is TGTGCCAGCAGGGCGGACCTTAGCGGGGGGGGCACAGATACGCAGTATTTT. Its protein is CASRADLSGGGTDTQYF.